A single sample is the source of the 9 T cell receptor beta chains below, sequenced in a study of metastatic and nonmetastatic thyroid tumors. Prior to thyroid surgery, none of the patients had received any treatment. With MiXCR, TCRdb called clones anew from the PCR reads. The sample contains fewer than 100,000 clones, 14% to 15% of which appear only once. Material for sequencing was blood. These receptors came from a female donor with papillary thyroid cancer or a benign thyroid nodule (not recorded which). Some clones in this sample may be carry-over from other donors' samples.

This clone was seen many times. The sample has other DNA sequences that encode this CDR3 too. This rearrangement joins TRBV20-1 to TRBJ2-2; 7 nucleotides line up with TRBD2. This CDR3 is 14 amino acids long. Germline-derived CDR1 and CDR2 are DFQATT and SNEGSKA (reference sequence). Unmatched junction bases numbered 2, after V lost 0 bases and J lost 4 bases. The CDR3 nucleotides read TGCAGTGCTAGAGATCCGGGAGGCACCGGGGAGCTGTTTTTT. Translation gives CSARDPGGTGELFF.

This clone has ten or more counts. The chain couples TRBV5-1 to TRBJ1-1; TRBD1 might be the D (5 bases). V gave up 4 bases and J gave up 5 bases, with 12 bases separating them. This CDR3 has 13 residues. Germline V CDR1 and CDR2: SGHRS, YFSETQ. This CDR3 reads CASSMGTRTEAFF. As DNA, the CDR3 is TGCGCCAGCAGCATGGGGACCCGAACTGAAGCTTTCTTT.

This clone has a handful of counts. Sequence at one end of the junction differs from germline and may be a read error. The chain is built from TRBV28 and TRBJ1-6; 8 bases map to TRBD1. The V gene's germline CDR1 is MDHEN and CDR2 SYDVKM. The CDR3 extends over 16 amino acids. The CDR3 DNA follows: TGTGCCAGCAGTCGCTCCAGGGGGCGGTATAATTCACCCCTCCAATTT. Its protein product is CASSRSRGRYNSPLQF.

This clone occurred many times. Since a much larger clone is just one base distant, this may be a read error. The chain has TRBV28 and TRBJ2-7; D is undetermined. V lost 4 bases to trimming and J lost 8 bases, with 9 bases between them. The length of the CDR3 is 11 residues. CDR1 and CDR2 (germline): MDHEN, SYDVKM. CDR3 amino acids: CASSSHWKQYF. CDR3 sequence (DNA): TGTGCCAGCAGTTCCCACTGGAAGCAGTACTTC.

This clone has only a few counts. A much larger clone differs by one base, so this may be a read error. In the same sample, other DNA sequences code for this CDR3. The J gene is TRBJ2-3, the V gene TRBV6-1, with 9 bases matching TRBD1. From germline, CDR1 is MNHNS and CDR2 SASEGT. CDR3 length equals 16 residues. The V segment lost 3 bases and the J segment 1 base; nucleotides outside the gene matches: 5. CDR3 loop: CASSEADRGGTDTQYF. For the CDR3, the DNA is TGTGCCAGCAGTGAGGCCGACAGGGGGGGCACAGATACGCAGTATTTT.

Ten or more counts support this clone. V is TRBV20-1 and J is TRBJ1-3, with no clear D. The CDR3 has 13 amino acids. V was clipped by 1 base and J by 10 bases, with 14 bases between them. Germline V gives CDR1 DFQATT, CDR2 SNEGSKA (reference sequence). In DNA, the CDR3 is TGCAGTGCTAGAGTCAGCCCGTCAGCGACCATATATTTT. It encodes CSARVSPSATIYF.

With respect to this clone: This may be a read error, as it is one base from a much larger clone. The J gene is TRBJ1-5, the V gene TRBV11-1; D gene uncertain. CDR1 is SGHAT, CDR2 FQDESV, per germline (reference sequence). The CDR3 covers 16 residues. CDR3 sequence (DNA): TGTGCCAGCAGAATCGGGCGACCTCCTAGCAACCAGCCCCAGCATTTT. Translating it yields CASRIGRPPSNQPQHF.

This clone was counted many times. Other DNA variants within this sample encode the same CDR3. The chain joins TRBV30 to TRBJ2-3, with D perhaps TRBD1 or TRBD2 (6 bases each). V was cut by 7 bases and J by 8 bases, with 16 bases left in between. CDR1 is GTSNPN, CDR2 SVGIG, per germline (reference sequence). The CDR3 spans 12 residues. This CDR3 is CASGATLGTQYF. CDR3 DNA: TGTGCCTCGGGGGCTACCCTCGGTACGCAGTATTTT.

This clone showed up many times. The chain joins TRBV12-3 or TRBV12-4 to TRBJ2-7; either TRBD1 or TRBD2 may fit D (6 bases each). The CDR3 contains 16 residues. Trimming removed 1 base from V and 5 bases from J, with 18 bases in between. CDR3 protein: CASSLGGAGRSDEQYF. The CDR3, as DNA: TGTGCCAGCAGTTTAGGGGGGGCAGGTCGATCGGACGAGCAGTACTTC.